A selection of T cell receptor beta chains follows, all from one sample in a study of blood T cell repertoires in COVID-19. TCRdb keeps only in-frame clones here, not all; method: immunoSEQ multiplex PCR. The repertoire holds over 55,000 clones, more than 85% seen once, with approximately 2.5% in the top ten. Sample: peripheral blood. Receptors originate from a man aged 60-69 years with acute or convalescent COVID-19. The CDR3 runs from the conserved cysteine through the conserved F or W. The D gene is left open where the match is weak. For some rows the clone size is stated as once, few or many, or as a class when expanded; others skip it.

TRBV27,NA,TRBJ1-2,NA,CASSTRGTDGYTF,TGTGCCAGCAGTACCCGTGGTACGGATGGCTACACCTTC
TRBV7-6,NA,TRBJ1-6,NA,CASSYDSSYNSPLHF,TGTGCCAGCAGCTACGACAGCTCCTATAATTCACCCCTCCACTTT
TRBV6-5,TRBD1,TRBJ1-2,NA,CASSFTQQGPNYGYTF,TGTGCCAGCAGTTTTACCCAACAGGGGCCTAACTATGGCTACACCTTC
TRBV2,NA,TRBJ1-1,NA,CASRRTALGTEAFF,TGTGCCAGCAGACGGACAGCCCTTGGAACTGAAGCTTTCTTT
TRBV6-5,TRBD2,TRBJ2-1,NA,CASRGGSSYNEQFF,TGTGCCAGCAGGGGCGGGAGCTCCTACAATGAGCAGTTCTTC
TRBV12-3/TRBV12-4,NA,TRBJ2-7,NA,CASSWGQSYEQYF,TGTGCCAGCAGTTGGGGCCAATCCTACGAGCAGTACTTC
TRBV27,TRBD2,TRBJ2-2,NA,CASSLVTSGRAGELFF,TGTGCCAGCAGTTTAGTGACTAGCGGGAGGGCGGGGGAGCTGTTTTTT
TRBV5-6,TRBD1,TRBJ1-1,once,CASSRTGGTEAFF,TGTGCCAGCAGCCGAACAGGGGGCACTGAAGCTTTCTTT
TRBV18,TRBD2,TRBJ2-1,NA,CASSPGLAGFYNEQFF,TGTGCCAGCTCACCGGGACTAGCGGGATTCTACAATGAGCAGTTCTTC
TRBV28,NA,TRBJ1-1,NA,CASLRHGNTEAFF,TGTGCCAGTCTACGTCATGGGAACACTGAAGCTTTCTTT
TRBV21-1,NA,TRBJ1-6,NA,CASSPHPRQSHSPLHF,TGTGCCAGCAGCCCCCACCCGAGACAGAGTCATTCACCCCTCCACTTT
TRBV9,TRBD2,TRBJ2-1,NA,CASTEVASGRAVEQFF,TGTGCCAGCACGGAGGTCGCTAGCGGGAGGGCGGTTGAGCAGTTCTTC
TRBV7-3,TRBD1,TRBJ1-1,NA,CASSSRQGRLNTEAFF,TGTGCCAGCAGCTCTCGACAGGGGCGACTGAACACTGAAGCTTTCTTT
TRBV7-8,TRBD1,TRBJ1-5,NA,CASSPDRGIPGNQPQHF,TGTGCCAGCAGCCCGGACAGGGGAATTCCGGGCAATCAGCCCCAGCATTTT
TRBV5-1,TRBD1,TRBJ1-1,NA,CASSLQGATEAFF,TGCGCCAGCAGCTTACAGGGGGCCACTGAAGCTTTCTTT
TRBV21-1,NA,TRBJ1-5,NA,CASTEVDTNSAGNQPQHF,TGTGCCAGCACTGAGGTCGACACTAACTCAGCGGGCAATCAGCCCCAGCATTTT
TRBV6-5,TRBD1,TRBJ1-1,NA,CASSSGTGVNTEAFF,TGTGCCAGCAGTTCCGGGACAGGGGTGAACACTGAAGCTTTCTTT
TRBV2,NA,TRBJ1-3,NA,CASRVQGLSGNTIYF,TGTGCCAGCAGGGTTCAGGGTCTCTCTGGAAACACCATATATTTT
TRBV19,TRBD1,TRBJ1-5,NA,CASSTRTGGRQPQHF,TGTGCCAGTAGTACCCGGACAGGGGGCAGGCAGCCCCAGCATTTT
TRBV5-4,TRBD1,TRBJ1-3,few,CASSLGGQGGLGNTIYF,TGTGCCAGCAGCTTGGGAGGACAGGGCGGTTTAGGAAACACCATATATTTT
TRBV30,TRBD1,TRBJ1-1,NA,CAWSFPGQMNTEAFF,TGTGCCTGGAGTTTCCCGGGACAGATGAACACTGAAGCTTTCTTT
TRBV6-5,NA,TRBJ2-1,NA,CASSYSAEGSSEQFF,TGTGCCAGCAGTTACTCGGCGGAGGGTTCGAGTGAGCAGTTCTTC
TRBV5-6,TRBD1,TRBJ1-2,NA,CASSEDRGVANYGYTF,TGTGCCAGCAGCGAGGACAGGGGGGTAGCTAACTATGGCTACACCTTC
TRBV7-3,TRBD2,TRBJ2-1,once,CASSFVGGLADNEQFF,TGTGCCAGCAGCTTTGTCGGGGGACTAGCGGACAATGAGCAGTTCTTC
TRBV7-8,NA,TRBJ2-1,NA,CASTSDSRGTYNEQFF,TGTGCCAGCACCTCTGATTCTAGGGGGACCTACAATGAGCAGTTCTTC
TRBV19,TRBD1,TRBJ2-4,NA,CASYGQGLAKNIQYF,TGTGCCAGTTACGGACAGGGACTAGCCAAAAACATTCAGTACTTC
TRBV11-3,TRBD2,TRBJ2-1,NA,CASSLDGDYYNEQFF,TGTGCCAGCAGCTTAGATGGGGACTACTACAATGAGCAGTTCTTC
TRBV5-6,TRBD1,TRBJ2-3,once,CASSSRAGGDTQYF,TGTGCCAGCAGCTCGAGGGCAGGGGGAGATACGCAGTATTTT
TRBV5-4,TRBD2,TRBJ2-2,NA,CASSLASGRANGGELFF,TGTGCCAGCAGCTTGGCTAGCGGGAGGGCCAATGGCGGGGAGCTGTTTTTT
TRBV6-2/TRBV6-3,NA,TRBJ2-2,NA,CASSDGRDTGELFF,TGTGCCAGCAGTGACGGGAGAGACACCGGGGAGCTGTTTTTT
TRBV28,NA,TRBJ2-7,NA,CASSSLRYEQYF,TGTGCCAGCAGCTCCCTCCGTTACGAGCAGTACTTC
TRBV12-3/TRBV12-4,NA,TRBJ1-5,NA,CASSGGHQPQHF,TGTGCCAGCAGTGGGGGCCATCAGCCCCAGCATTTT
TRBV7-2,NA,TRBJ1-6,few,CASSLEGRGLRSPLHF,TGTGCCAGCAGCTTAGAGGGCAGGGGTTTAAGGTCACCCCTCCACTTT
TRBV27,TRBD2,TRBJ2-1,NA,CASSLLPSTSGSFDEQFF,TGTGCCAGCAGTTTATTGCCCTCCACTAGCGGGAGTTTCGATGAGCAGTTCTTC
TRBV5-8,NA,TRBJ1-2,NA,CASSLPWAGSSYTF,TGTGCCAGCAGCCTCCCGTGGGCAGGTAGTAGCTACACCTTC
TRBV4-3,NA,TRBJ2-7,NA,CASSQRTGREQYF,TGCGCCAGCAGCCAACGGACTGGGCGCGAGCAGTACTTC
TRBV28,NA,TRBJ1-6,NA,CASRGNSPLHF,TGTGCCAGCCGAGGGAATTCACCCCTCCACTTT
TRBV5-1,TRBD1,TRBJ2-2,NA,CASSSGQAVTGELFF,TGCGCCAGCAGCTCGGGACAGGCGGTCACCGGGGAGCTGTTTTTT
TRBV6-5,NA,TRBJ1-2,NA,CASTSPNYGYTF,TGTGCCAGCACTAGCCCCAACTATGGCTACACCTTC
TRBV27,TRBD2,TRBJ2-1,NA,CASNERDSINEQFF,TGTGCCAGCAACGAGCGGGACTCCATCAATGAGCAGTTCTTC
TRBV7-6,TRBD2,TRBJ2-2,NA,CASSPRTSGTNTGELFF,TGTGCCAGCAGCCCCCGAACTAGCGGGACGAACACCGGGGAGCTGTTTTTT
TRBV2,NA,TRBJ1-5,NA,CASTESGRNQPQHF,TGTGCCAGCACCGAATCGGGTAGGAATCAGCCCCAGCATTTT
TRBV6-5,NA,TRBJ2-5,once,CASSWTQGKETQYF,TGTGCCAGCAGTTGGACACAGGGAAAAGAGACCCAGTACTTC
TRBV28,NA,TRBJ1-5,NA,CASSLSGWRAENQPQHF,TGTGCCAGCAGTTTGTCTGGATGGAGGGCAGAAAATCAGCCCCAGCATTTT
TRBV6-6,NA,TRBJ1-1,NA,CASRAQNTEAFF,TGTGCCAGCAGGGCCCAAAACACTGAAGCTTTCTTT
TRBV5-5,NA,TRBJ1-5,NA,CASSLDAKQPQHF,TGTGCCAGCAGCTTGGACGCTAAGCAGCCCCAGCATTTT
TRBV25-1,NA,TRBJ2-1,NA,CASSPFGQGPSSYNEQFF,TGTGCCAGCAGTCCCTTTGGTCAGGGGCCGAGCTCCTACAATGAGCAGTTCTTC
TRBV3-1/TRBV3-2,NA,TRBJ2-7,NA,CASSQERHDYEQYF,TGTGCCAGCAGCCAAGAGAGACACGACTACGAGCAGTACTTC
TRBV5-4,TRBD1,TRBJ2-5,NA,CASSYDRGHQETQYF,TGTGCCAGCAGCTACGACAGGGGCCACCAAGAGACCCAGTACTTC
TRBV7-8,NA,TRBJ1-1,once,CASSLAMTANTEAFF,TGTGCCAGCAGCTTAGCAATGACAGCGAACACTGAAGCTTTCTTT